This entry describes one T cell receptor (beta chain). This sample was taken from a study of control samples from healthy donors and cancer patients. Using immunoSEQ multiplex PCR, the repertoire was profiled, and TCRdb retains in-frame clones only, with some absent. The data show about 190,000 clones, roughly nine tenths seen once. V lost 0 bases to trimming and J lost 6 bases, with 7 bases between them. The germline V gene encodes CDR1 SGDLS and CDR2 YYNGEE. The CDR3 has 13 residues. Sequencing was carried out using blood. This chain links TRBV9 with TRBJ1-5; D not resolved. This TCR came from a man aged 25-40 years in good health. The CDR3 bases are TGTGCCAGCAGCGTAGGATCCGGTCAGCCCCAGCATTTT. Residues: CASSVGSGQPQHF. The complete variable domain, with remaining parts taken from reference TRBV9 and TRBJ1-5, reads DSGVTQTPKHLITATGQRVTLRCSPRSGDLSVYWYQQSLDQGLQFLIQYYNGEERAKGNILERFSAQQFPDLHSELNLSSLELGDSALYFCASSVGSGQPQHFGDGTRLSIL.